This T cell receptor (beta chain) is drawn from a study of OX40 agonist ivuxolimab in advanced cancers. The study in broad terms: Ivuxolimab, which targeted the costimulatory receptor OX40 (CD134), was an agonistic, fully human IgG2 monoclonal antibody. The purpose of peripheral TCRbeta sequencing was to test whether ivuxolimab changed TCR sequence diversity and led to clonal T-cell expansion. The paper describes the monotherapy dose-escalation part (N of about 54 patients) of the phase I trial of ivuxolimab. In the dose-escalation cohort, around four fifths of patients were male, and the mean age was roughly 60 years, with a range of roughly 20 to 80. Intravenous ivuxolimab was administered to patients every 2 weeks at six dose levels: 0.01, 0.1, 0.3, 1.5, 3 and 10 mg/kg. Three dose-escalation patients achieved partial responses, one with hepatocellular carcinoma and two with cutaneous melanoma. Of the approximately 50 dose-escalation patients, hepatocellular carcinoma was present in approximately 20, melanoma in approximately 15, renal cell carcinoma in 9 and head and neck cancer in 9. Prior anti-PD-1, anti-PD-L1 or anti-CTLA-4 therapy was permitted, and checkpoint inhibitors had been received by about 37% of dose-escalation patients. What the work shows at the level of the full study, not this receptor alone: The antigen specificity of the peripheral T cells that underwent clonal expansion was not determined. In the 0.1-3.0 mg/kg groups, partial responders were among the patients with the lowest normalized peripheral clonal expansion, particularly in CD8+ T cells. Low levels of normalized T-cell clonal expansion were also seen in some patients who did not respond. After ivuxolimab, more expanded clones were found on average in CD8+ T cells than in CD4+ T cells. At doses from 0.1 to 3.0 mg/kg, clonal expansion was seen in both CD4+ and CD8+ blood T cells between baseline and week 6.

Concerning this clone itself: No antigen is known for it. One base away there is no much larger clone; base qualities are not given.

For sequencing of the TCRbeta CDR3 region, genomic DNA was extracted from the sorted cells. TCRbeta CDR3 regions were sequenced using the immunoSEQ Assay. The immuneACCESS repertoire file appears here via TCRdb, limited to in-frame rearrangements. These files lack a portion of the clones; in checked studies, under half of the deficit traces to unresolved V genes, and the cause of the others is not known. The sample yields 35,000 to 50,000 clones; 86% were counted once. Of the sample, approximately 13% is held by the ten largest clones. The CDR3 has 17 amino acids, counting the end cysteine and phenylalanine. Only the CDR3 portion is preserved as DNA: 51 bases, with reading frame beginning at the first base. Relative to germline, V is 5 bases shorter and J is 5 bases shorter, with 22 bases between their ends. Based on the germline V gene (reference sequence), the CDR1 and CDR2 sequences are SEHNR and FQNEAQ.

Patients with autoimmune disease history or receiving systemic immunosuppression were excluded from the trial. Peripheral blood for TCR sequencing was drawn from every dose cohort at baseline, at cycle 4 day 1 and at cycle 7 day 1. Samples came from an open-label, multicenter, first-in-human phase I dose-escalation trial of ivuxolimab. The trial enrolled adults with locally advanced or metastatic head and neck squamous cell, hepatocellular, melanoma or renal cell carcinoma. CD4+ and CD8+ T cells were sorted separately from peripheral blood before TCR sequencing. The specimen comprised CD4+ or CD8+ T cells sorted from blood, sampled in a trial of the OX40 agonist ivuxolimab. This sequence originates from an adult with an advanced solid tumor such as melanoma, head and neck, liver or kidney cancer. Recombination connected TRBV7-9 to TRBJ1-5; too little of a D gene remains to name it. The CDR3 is CASSLTASPGADQPQHF. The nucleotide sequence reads TGTGCCAGCAGCCTAACAGCAAGCCCGGGTGCGGATCAGCCCCAGCATTTT.